Listed below are T cell receptor beta chains from one sample, sequenced in a study of vaccination and CD4 T cells after COVID-19. Each CDR3 protein is one row after TCRdb ran MiXCR on the PCR reads. The table has about 7,300 distinct CDR3 sequences, more than 60% seen once. Which antigens these TCRs recognize remains unknown. The sequencing used cultured CD4+ T cells from blood, collected after SARS-CoV-2 vaccination. The receptors originated from a human donor with COVID-19. Each CDR3 is given without its conserved first and last residue.

V gene	J gene	CDR3 protein
TRBV6-1	TRBJ1-5	ASITTGGTQPQH
TRBV9	TRBJ1-2	ASARDRHYGYT
TRBV7-2	TRBJ2-1	ASSPTGDEQF
TRBV19	TRBJ1-2	ASSRARATGDLNGYT
TRBV5-5	TRBJ1-5	ASSLDRVNQPQH
TRBV6-5	TRBJ2-2	ASSYSIREVGELF
TRBV6-5	TRBJ1-4	ASSLTGDWKKLF
TRBV7-6	TRBJ2-5	ASSFSTLFQETQY
TRBV18	TRBJ2-2	ASSPIPVNTGELF
TRBV6-1	TRBJ1-1	ASTGIAGIGTASEAF
TRBV7-2	TRBJ2-2	ASSPQLTGELF
TRBV20-1	TRBJ1-1	SAMTLTNRDRGRP
TRBV10-3	TRBJ1-2	AISEVGRWSSGYT
TRBV19	TRBJ1-5	ASKSGGLSLQPQH
TRBV7-3	TRBJ2-2	ASSSRGLDTGELF
TRBV19	TRBJ1-3	ASSIFATGNTIY
TRBV6-1	TRBJ1-5	ASSRDGGNQPQH
TRBV6-4	TRBJ1-2	ASSEKPGAAYGYT
TRBV20-1	TRBJ1-2	LCPDYGYT
TRBV20-1	TRBJ1-4	SAMDGGYEKLF
TRBV20-1	TRBJ1-4	SARASRRGNEKLF
TRBV24-1	TRBJ2-3	ATSGDTDTQY
TRBV18	TRBJ2-7	ASSQGQGAAGEQY
TRBV6-1	TRBJ1-1	ASSRWTVNTEAF
TRBV6-1	TRBJ1-5	ASTYGQGGPQH
TRBV12-3/TRBV12-4	TRBJ1-5	ASRRGDQPQH